Following are 27 T cell receptor beta chains from one sample sequenced in a study of T cells in women clearing cervical HPV infection. Clones were sequenced by immunoSEQ multiplex PCR, and TCRdb holds only the in-frame ones, with some missing. The sample totals about 22,000 clones. The sequenced sample consisted of blood buffy coat. These receptor sequences come from a woman aged 18-70 years with a cervical HPV16 infection that either progressed to CIN3+ or cleared (not recorded which).

Details on this clone: The sequenced fragment ends 3 residues before the CDR3 boundary, so the rest is inferred from the germline J gene. This chain uses TRBV28 with TRBJ2-7, with a possible D match to TRBD1 (5 bases). The germline CDR1 and CDR2 sequences are MDHEN and SYDVKM. The V end was cut by 5 bases, the J end by 3 bases, with 11 bases between. The CDR3 length is 13 residues. CDR3 sequence reads: CASSGPGYYEQYF. The CDR3 bases that were read are TGTGCCAGCAGTGGGCCAGGGTACTACGAG.

Concerning this clone itself: The read finishes 3 residues shy of the CDR3 end, and the germline J gene is used to complete it. The chain couples TRBV20-1 to TRBJ2-5; 16 bases are shared with TRBD2. This CDR3 region has 20 residues. V dropped 2 bases and J dropped 1; count of bases not matched to a gene: 13. The germline V gene has CDR1 DFQATT and CDR2 SNEGSKA (reference sequence). The CDR3 region is CSARIQRPGLAGGPQETQYF. The part of the CDR3 DNA that was read is TGCAGTGCTAGAATTCAGCGACCGGGACTAGCGGGAGGGCCCCAAGAGACC.

CDR3 DNA (partial): TGTGCCAGCAGTTTCCGACAGGGAAGAAACACC. Encoded protein: CASSFRQGRNT. The entire CDR3 reads CASSFRQGRNTIYF. The rearrangement links TRBV12-3 or TRBV12-4 to TRBJ1-3; TRBD1 agrees at 7 bases. The read terminates 3 residues ahead of where the CDR3 ends, so the germline J gene completes it. With 3 bases clipped from V and 5 bases from J, the junction kept 4 bases outside the gene matches. CDR3 length: 14 residues.

Worth noting for this clone: The read stops 3 residues short of the end of the CDR3; the missing end is completed from the germline J gene. This chain links TRBV7-9 with TRBJ2-4; D not resolved. Germline CDR1 and CDR2: SEHNR and FQNEAQ (reference sequence). This CDR3 has 13 amino acids. The CDR3 loop reads CASSLGLNYGQYF. CDR3 bases read: TGTGCCAGCAGCTTAGGACTGAACTATGGT.

Of note for this clone: The read falls 3 residues short of the CDR3 end, and the missing part is taken from the germline J gene. The chain recombines TRBV20-1 with TRBJ1-6; D might be TRBD1 (6 bases). Germline CDR1 DFQATT, CDR2 SNEGSKA (reference sequence). This CDR3 has 16 residues. The V end was cut by 4 bases, the J end by 9 bases, with 22 bases between. This CDR3 is CSAISGTTGFSSPLHF. CDR3 DNA, as far as it was read: TGCAGTGCTATCTCCGGGACAACAGGATTTAGTTCACCC.

Turning to this clone: Read data end 3 residues before the CDR3 end; the end is taken from the germline J gene. The chain carries TRBV18 and TRBJ2-5; 8 bases line up with TRBD2. V shed 5 bases and J 4 bases; nucleotides not matched to a gene: 18. The CDR3 length is 18 residues. From germline, CDR1 is KGHSH and CDR2 LQKENI. Here the CDR3 reads CASSFGASGGAEGETQYF. The DNA read from the CDR3 is TGTGCCAGCTCATTCGGGGCGTCCGGGGGGGCCGAAGGAGAGACC.

Comments on this clone: The read ends 3 residues shy of where the CDR3 ends; the end is completed using the germline J gene. The chain is built from TRBV11-2 and TRBJ1-4; D possibly corresponds to TRBD1 (5 bases). Germline-derived CDR1 and CDR2 are SGHAT and FQNNGV. The CDR3 extends over 15 amino acids. V was clipped by 3 bases and J by 5 bases, with 13 bases between them. The CDR3 loop is CASSFNVGGNEKLFF. CDR3 bases read: TGTGCCAGCAGCTTCAACGTCGGGGGAAATGAAAAA. Together with reference TRBV11-2 and TRBJ1-4, the CDR3 gives the full variable domain: EAGVAQSPRYKIIEKRQSVAFWCNPISGHATLYWYQQILGQGPKLLIQFQNNGVVDDSQLPKDRFSAERLKGVDSTLKIQPAKLEDSAVYLCASSFNVGGNEKLFFGSGTQLSVL.

Turning to this clone: The CDR3 extends 3 residues past the end of the read, so its final part is completed from the germline J gene. The chain carries TRBV12-3 or TRBV12-4 and TRBJ2-4; TRBD1 is a possible D gene (5 bases). The CDR3 is 14 amino acids. V was clipped by 7 bases and J by 0 bases, with 10 bases between them. CDR3 sequence: CASNTQGAKNIQYF. CDR3 DNA (partial): TGTGCCAGCAATACCCAGGGAGCCAAAAACATT.

With respect to this clone: The read gets to within 3 residues of the CDR3 end, and the germline J gene fills in the rest. The chain employs TRBV19 and TRBJ2-7; 7 nucleotides align to TRBD2. This CDR3 contains 13 residues. J lost 6 bases, V lost 4 bases, and 6 bases had no gene match. Germline V gene sequence: CDR1 LNHDA, CDR2 SQIVND (reference sequence). The CDR3 loop is CASSTRTSFEQYF. Partial CDR3 DNA: TGTGCCAGTAGTACGCGGACTAGTTTCGAG.

Turning to this clone: Read data end 3 residues before the CDR3 end; the end is taken from the germline J gene. The chain employs TRBV6-2 or TRBV6-3 and TRBJ2-1; a possible D gene is TRBD2 (5 bases). Germline CDR1 reads MNHEY; CDR2 reads SVGEGT. Trimming removed 2 bases at V and 8 bases at J, with 16 bases between. The CDR3 consists of 15 residues. The CDR3 loop reads CASSYRAGGVYEQFF. CDR3 DNA (partial): TGTGCCAGCAGTTACCGGGCGGGTGGGGTGTATGAG.

Regarding this clone: The read halts 3 residues ahead of the CDR3 end, with the missing end drawn from the germline J gene. The gene calls are TRBV30 and TRBJ1-5; unclear D gene. Trimming took 2 bases from V and 2 from J, leaving 7 bases between them. CDR3 length: 13 amino acids. CDR1 is GTSNPN, CDR2 SVGIG, per germline (reference sequence). The DNA read from the CDR3 is TGTGCCTGGAGTTTGGCAGGCAATCAGCCC. Its translation is CAWSLAGNQP. In full, the CDR3 is CAWSLAGNQPQHF.

A remark on this clone: The read ends 3 residues before the CDR3 terminus; that terminus is restored from the germline J gene. The chain has TRBV2 and TRBJ1-2; 7 positions agree with TRBD1. CDR1 and CDR2 (germline): SNHLY, FYNNEI. This CDR3 region has 12 residues. This CDR3 is CASSRQGYDYTF. CDR3 bases read: TGTGCCAGCAGTAGACAGGGCTACGAC.

A note on this clone: From the germline J gene comes the end of the CDR3, since the read stops 3 residues before it. The chain links TRBV7-8 to TRBJ2-7; D is possibly TRBD1 (6 bases). V lost 5 bases, J lost 1 base, and 15 bases lay in between. Germline V CDR1 and CDR2: SGHVS, FQNEAQ. CDR3 length: 15 residues. The CDR3 sequence: CASSPGRDKSYEQYF. CDR3 DNA (partial): TGTGCCAGCAGCCCGGGCCGGGACAAATCCTACGAG.

Turning to this clone: The read finishes 3 residues shy of the CDR3 end, and the germline J gene is used to complete it. The chain links TRBV18 to TRBJ1-4, with 7 bases matching TRBD1. Trimming cost V 6 bases and J 0 bases; bases outside gene matches: 1. Germline CDR1 KGHSH, CDR2 LQKENI. The CDR3 length is 14 residues. The CDR3 bases that were read are TGTGCCAGCTCTGACAGGGCAACTAATGAAAAA. This sequence encodes CASSDRATNEK. From start to end, the CDR3 is CASSDRATNEKLFF.

About this clone itself: The read is 3 residues too short to cover the CDR3 end, so that end is filled in from the germline J gene. V usage is TRBV7-2 and J usage is TRBJ1-5; 10 positions match TRBD1. Germline CDR1 SGHTA, CDR2 FQGNSA. V trimming: 3 bases; J trimming: 7 bases; junction bases outside the gene matches: 6. The CDR3 length is 15 residues. The part of the CDR3 DNA that was read is TGTGCCAGCAGCTTCGGACAGGGGGTGGGACAGCCC. It codes for CASSFGQGVGQP. From start to end, the CDR3 is CASSFGQGVGQPQHF. Supplemented by reference TRBV7-2 and TRBJ1-5, the full variable domain reads GAGVSQSPSNKVTEKGKDVELRCDPISGHTALYWYRQSLGQGLEFLIYFQGNSAPDKSGLPSDRFSAERTGGSVSTLTIQRTQQEDSAVYLCASSFGQGVGQPQHFGDGTRLSIL.

With respect to this clone: The read halts 3 residues ahead of the CDR3 end, with the missing end drawn from the germline J gene. The J gene is TRBJ1-3, the V gene TRBV20-1; 8 bases match TRBD1. V lost 5 bases, J lost 3 bases, and 6 bases stayed unmatched. Looked up from germline, CDR1 is DFQATT and CDR2 is SNEGSKA (reference sequence). The CDR3 is made up of 14 amino acids. The CDR3 sequence is CSALTRGRGNTIYF. CDR3 bases read: TGCAGTGCTCTGACCAGGGGGCGTGGAAACACC.

The CDR3 sequence: CSARDPQGTAPLFF. The sequenced CDR3 bases are TGCAGTGCTAGAGATCCCCAGGGGACAGCACCG. The rearrangement links TRBV20-1 to TRBJ2-2, with 7 bases matching TRBD1. The read falls 3 residues short of the CDR3 end, and the missing part is taken from the germline J gene. Germline-derived CDR1 and CDR2 are DFQATT and SNEGSKA (reference sequence). The CDR3 runs 14 residues.

A remark on this clone: The read ends 3 residues early relative to the CDR3; the germline J gene fills the gap. The genes are TRBV24-1 and TRBJ1-5; TRBD1 agrees at 7 bases. The CDR3 totals 16 residues. J lost 7 bases, V lost 3 bases, and 11 bases had no gene match. CDR1 KGHDR and CDR2 SFDVKD come from the germline V gene. The CDR3 bases that were read are TGTGCCACCAGTGATGCACGACAGGGTTGGGTACAGCCC. It specifies CATSDARQGWVQP. The full CDR3 protein is CATSDARQGWVQPQHF.

Remarks on this clone: Germline is not matched at one junction end, which may reflect a read error. The CDR3 end lies 3 residues beyond the end of the read and is filled in from the germline J gene. The chain combines TRBV7-9 with TRBJ2-7; D gene uncertain. This CDR3 is built from 13 residues. Germline V gene data show CDR1 as SEHNR and CDR2 as FQNEAQ (reference sequence). The sequenced part of the CDR3 DNA is TGTACCAGCAGCCCAGATTCAAGTCACGAG. Translating gives CTSSPDSSHE. The entire CDR3 is CTSSPDSSHEQYF.

A word on this clone: The sequenced fragment ends 3 residues before the CDR3 boundary, so the rest is inferred from the germline J gene. The J gene is TRBJ1-3, the V gene TRBV7-9; D is perhaps TRBD1 (5 bases). V was clipped by 6 bases and J by 0 bases, with 9 bases between them. Germline CDR1 is SEHNR and CDR2 is FQNEAQ (reference sequence). The CDR3 consists of 14 residues. The sequenced CDR3 bases are TGTGCCAGCAGGGGAGGGGTCTCTGGAAACACC. Residues: CASRGGVSGNT. The full-length CDR3 reads as CASRGGVSGNTIYF.

A remark on this clone: With the read ending 3 residues before the CDR3 end, the germline J gene is used to fill in that end. The chain is built from TRBV13 and TRBJ2-7; D may be TRBD2 (5 bases). The CDR3 covers 13 residues. V dropped 8 bases and J dropped 2 bases, with 13 bases sitting between them. In germline, CDR1 is PRHDT, CDR2 FYEKMQ (reference sequence). Incomplete CDR3 DNA: TGTGCCAGCGGCGCCCGGGGAACCTACGAG. Its protein product is CASGARGTYE. The whole CDR3 protein reads CASGARGTYEQYF.

Remarks on this clone: From the germline J gene comes the end of the CDR3, since the read stops 3 residues before it. The rearrangement joins TRBV6-1 to TRBJ2-5, with D perhaps matching TRBD2 (5 bases). There are 14 residues in the CDR3. V lost 1 base, J lost 5 bases, and 11 bases lay in between. Looked up from germline, CDR1 is MNHNS and CDR2 is SASEGT. This CDR3 reads CASSEGARGETQYF. Partial CDR3 DNA: TGTGCCAGCAGTGAAGGGGCCCGCGGGGAGACC.

CDR3: CASSLDIDTQYF. CDR3 DNA, as far as it was read: TGTGCCAGCAGCTTAGATATTGATACG. The genes are TRBV7-2 and TRBJ2-3; D is unclear. Sequencing ends 3 residues short of the CDR3 end; the germline J gene provides the rest. The CDR3 totals 12 residues. The V end was cut by 1 base, the J end by 6 bases, with 5 bases between. Germline CDR1 is SGHTA and CDR2 is FQGNSA.

On this clone: The observed sequence ends 3 residues before the CDR3 terminus, with the missing tail filled in from the germline J gene. Other DNA sequences in the sample encode the same CDR3. The rearrangement uses TRBV19 and TRBJ2-3; D ambiguous. Germline V gene sequence: CDR1 LNHDA, CDR2 SQIVND (reference sequence). The CDR3 covers 14 residues. The CDR3 is CASNPTNSNQPQYF. CDR3 bases read: TGTGCCAGTAACCCGACCAATAGCAATCAGCCG.

Notes on this clone: Coverage ceases 3 residues before the CDR3 finishes, and the germline J gene fills in the end. The gene calls are TRBV7-9 and TRBJ2-4; D not certain. CDR3 size: 14 residues. Germline V CDR1 and CDR2: SEHNR, FQNEAQ (reference sequence). CDR3 DNA (partial): TGTGCCAGCAGCCTCGAAGGGTCTCCGGATGGT. Translated, it gives CASSLEGSPDG. The whole CDR3 region reads CASSLEGSPDGQYF. The full variable domain, rest sourced from reference TRBV7-9 and TRBJ2-4, is DTGVSQNPRHKITKRGQNVTFRCDPISEHNRLYWYRQTLGQGPEFLTYFQNEAQLEKSRLLSDRFSAERPKGSFSTLEIQRTEQGDSAMYLCASSLEGSPDGQYFGAGTRLSVL.

Worth noting for this clone: The CDR3 is cut off 3 residues early in the read; its end comes from the germline J gene. The rearrangement links TRBV28 to TRBJ2-3; D is perhaps TRBD2 (5 bases). V was pared by 3 bases and J by 2 bases, with 18 bases between. Germline V CDR1 and CDR2: MDHEN, SYDVKM. CDR3 length: 17 amino acids. Partial CDR3 DNA: TGTGCCAGCAGTTTTCCCTGGGCTAGCCTATCCACAGATACG. This gives the protein CASSFPWASLSTDT. The complete CDR3 sequence is CASSFPWASLSTDTQYF.

Concerning this clone: The sequence runs out 3 residues before the end of the CDR3; the remainder is reconstructed from the germline J gene. The chain carries TRBV9 and TRBJ1-2, with TRBD1 matching over 7 bases. Germline assignment: CDR1 SGDLS and CDR2 YYNGEE. V lost 3 bases to trimming and J lost 3 bases; unmatched junction nucleotides: 11. This CDR3 contains 16 residues. CDR3 DNA, as far as it was read: TGTGCCAGCAGCGGACAGGTGGGACAGAGTTACTATGGC. Translated: CASSGQVGQSYYG. The whole CDR3 sequence is CASSGQVGQSYYGYTF.